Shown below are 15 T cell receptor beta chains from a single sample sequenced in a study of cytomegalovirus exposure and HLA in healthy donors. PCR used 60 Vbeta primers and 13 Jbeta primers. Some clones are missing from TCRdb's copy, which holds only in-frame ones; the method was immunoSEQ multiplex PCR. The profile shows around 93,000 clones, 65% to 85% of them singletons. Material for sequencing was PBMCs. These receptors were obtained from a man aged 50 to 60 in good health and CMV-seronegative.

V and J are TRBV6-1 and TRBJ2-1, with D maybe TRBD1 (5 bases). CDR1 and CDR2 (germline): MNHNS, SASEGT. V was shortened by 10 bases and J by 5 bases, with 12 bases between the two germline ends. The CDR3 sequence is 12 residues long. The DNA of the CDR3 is TGTGCCACCAGCCAAGGGGACAATGAGCAGTTCTTC. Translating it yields CATSQGDNEQFF.

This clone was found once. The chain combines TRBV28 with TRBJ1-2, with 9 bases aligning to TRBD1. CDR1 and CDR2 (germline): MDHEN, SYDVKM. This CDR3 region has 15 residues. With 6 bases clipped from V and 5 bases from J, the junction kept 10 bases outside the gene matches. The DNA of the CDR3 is TGTGCCAGCAGGCTAGGGACAGGGAGGGGGTATGGCTACACCTTC. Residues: CASRLGTGRGYGYTF.

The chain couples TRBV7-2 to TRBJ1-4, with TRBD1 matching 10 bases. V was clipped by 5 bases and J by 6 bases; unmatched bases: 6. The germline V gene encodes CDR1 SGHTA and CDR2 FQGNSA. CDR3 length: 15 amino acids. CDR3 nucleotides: TGTGCCAGCAGCCTTGATGGACAGGGGGATGAAAAACTGTTTTTT. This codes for CASSLDGQGDEKLFF.

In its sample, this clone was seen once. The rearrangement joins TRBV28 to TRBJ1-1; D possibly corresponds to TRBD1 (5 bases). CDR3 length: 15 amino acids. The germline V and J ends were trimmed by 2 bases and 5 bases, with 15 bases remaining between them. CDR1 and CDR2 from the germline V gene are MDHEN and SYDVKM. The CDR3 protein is CASSLGAAGWTEAFF. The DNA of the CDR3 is TGTGCCAGCAGTTTAGGGGCGGCGGGGTGGACTGAAGCTTTCTTT.

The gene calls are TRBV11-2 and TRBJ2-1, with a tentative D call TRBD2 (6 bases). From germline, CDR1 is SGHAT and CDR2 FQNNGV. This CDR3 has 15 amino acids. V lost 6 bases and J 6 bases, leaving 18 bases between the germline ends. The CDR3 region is CASSQSGTPFNEQFF. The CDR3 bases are TGTGCCAGCAGTCAATCGGGGACTCCCTTCAATGAGCAGTTCTTC.

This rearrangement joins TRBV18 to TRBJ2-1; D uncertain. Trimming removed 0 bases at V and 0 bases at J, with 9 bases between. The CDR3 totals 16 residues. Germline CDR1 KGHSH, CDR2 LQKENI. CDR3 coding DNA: TGTGCCAGCTCACCACCCGCGGCAGACTCCTACAATGAGCAGTTCTTC. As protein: CASSPPAADSYNEQFF.

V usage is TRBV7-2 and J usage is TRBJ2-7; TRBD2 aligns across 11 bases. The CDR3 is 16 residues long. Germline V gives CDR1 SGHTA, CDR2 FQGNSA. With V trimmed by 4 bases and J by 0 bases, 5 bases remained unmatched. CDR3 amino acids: CASSSGTSGFSYEQYF. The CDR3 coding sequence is TGTGCCAGCAGCTCGGGGACTAGCGGATTCTCCTACGAGCAGTACTTC.

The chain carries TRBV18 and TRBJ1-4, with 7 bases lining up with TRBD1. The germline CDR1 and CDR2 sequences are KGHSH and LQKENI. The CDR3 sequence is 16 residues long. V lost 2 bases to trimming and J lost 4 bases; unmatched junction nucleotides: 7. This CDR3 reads CASSPDRQGYNEKLFF. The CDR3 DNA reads TGTGCCAGCTCACCAGACCGACAGGGCTATAATGAAAAACTGTTTTTT.

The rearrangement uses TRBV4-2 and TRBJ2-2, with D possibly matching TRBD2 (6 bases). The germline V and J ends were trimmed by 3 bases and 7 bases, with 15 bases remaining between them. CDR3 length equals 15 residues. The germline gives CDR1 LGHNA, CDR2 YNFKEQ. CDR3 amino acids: CASSQGAEGNGELFF. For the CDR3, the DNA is TGTGCCAGCAGCCAGGGAGCGGAGGGAAACGGGGAGCTGTTTTTT.

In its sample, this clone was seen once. The CDR3 DNA reads as TGTGCCAGCAGTGGGATGGACAGTTTGAACACTGAAGCTTTCTTT. As protein: CASSGMDSLNTEAFF. The chain joins TRBV28 to TRBJ1-1, with D tentatively TRBD1 (6 bases). Germline loops: CDR1 MDHEN, CDR2 SYDVKM. The CDR3 is 15 residues long. Trimming stripped 5 bases from V and 0 bases from J, with 13 bases between.

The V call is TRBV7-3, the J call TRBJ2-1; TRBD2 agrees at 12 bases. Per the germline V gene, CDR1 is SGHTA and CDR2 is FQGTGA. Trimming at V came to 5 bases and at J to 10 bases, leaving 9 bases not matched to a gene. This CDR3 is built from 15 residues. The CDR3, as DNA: TGTGCCAGCAGCCCCGGACTAGCGGGATATAAAGAGCAGTTCTTC. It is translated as CASSPGLAGYKEQFF.

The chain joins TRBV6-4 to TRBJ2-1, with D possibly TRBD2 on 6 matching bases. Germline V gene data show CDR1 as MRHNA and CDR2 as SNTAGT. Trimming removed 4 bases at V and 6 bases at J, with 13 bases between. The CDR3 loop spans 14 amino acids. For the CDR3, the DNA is TGTGCCAGCAGTGGGGTTGCGGGGATCAATGAGCAGTTCTTC. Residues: CASSGVAGINEQFF.

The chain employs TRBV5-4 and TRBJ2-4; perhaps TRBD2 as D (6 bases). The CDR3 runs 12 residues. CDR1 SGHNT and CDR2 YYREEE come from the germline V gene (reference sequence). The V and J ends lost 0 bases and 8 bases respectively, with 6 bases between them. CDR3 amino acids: CASSLGGDIQYF. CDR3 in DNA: TGTGCCAGCAGCTTGGGGGGGGACATTCAGTACTTC.

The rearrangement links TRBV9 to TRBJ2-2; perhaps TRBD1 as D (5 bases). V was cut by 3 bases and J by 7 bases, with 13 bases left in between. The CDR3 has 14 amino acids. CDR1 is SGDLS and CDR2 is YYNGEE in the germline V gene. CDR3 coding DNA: TGTGCCAGCAGCGCCGACACCGACAGCGGGGAGCTGTTTTTT. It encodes CASSADTDSGELFF.

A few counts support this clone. This CDR3 reads CASGVGTFNEQFF. The CDR3 DNA sequence: TGTGCCAGCGGTGTTGGGACTTTCAATGAGCAGTTCTTC. The V call is TRBV6-5, the J call TRBJ2-1, with D possibly TRBD2 on 6 matching bases. CDR1 is MNHEY, CDR2 SVGAGI, per germline. V dropped 8 bases and J dropped 6 bases, with 14 bases sitting between them. CDR3 length: 13 amino acids.